This T cell receptor (beta chain) was captured by sequencing in a study of CD8+ T cells in alopecia areata. Reverse transcription of extracted RNA yielded cDNA, which provided the sequencing template. TCRdb's table, derived via immunoSEQ multiplex PCR, lists solely in-frame clones and lacks some. The sample consists of over 120,000 clones, around 50% of them appearing once. The germline V and J ends were trimmed by 5 bases and 8 bases, with 15 bases remaining between them. This CDR3 is built from 12 residues. Germline V lookup: CDR1 SQVTM, CDR2 ANQGSEA. Stated treatment: oral pan-JAK inhibitor, 5-10 mg twice daily.

V gene TRBV29-1 combines with J gene TRBJ1-1; D remains ambiguous. The material was CD8+ T cells sorted from blood, obtained at week 4, from a patient treated with tofacitinib. This TCR came from a human donor with alopecia areata. DNA of the CDR3: TGCAGCGTTAAAGCAGGAGAATCCGAAGCTTTCTTT. Residues: CSVKAGESEAFF.